This TCR beta chain originates from a study of blood T cell repertoires in COVID-19. Study overall: In each case, the material was cDNA or gDNA derived from T cells, B-cell-depleted T cells, or PBMCs.

This CDR3 region has 16 residues. V lost 1 base, J lost 8 bases, and 9 bases stayed unmatched. The V gene's germline CDR1 is SEHNR and CDR2 FQNEAQ (reference sequence). The study drew participants aged roughly 18 to 89 years from under 30 US areas. The study assigned cohorts using participant-reported clinical history. In the authors' methods: It was from reference gene primer amplification that nucleated cell counts were estimated. The assay was immunoSEQ multiplex PCR, and TCRdb's table has in-frame clones only and misses some. From that table come the V and J calls and clone size; the DNA was used to work out D and trimming. The repertoire includes a few hundred thousand clones, 90% of them detected once, and about 1.8% sits in the top ten.

The receptor comes from a woman between 18 and 30 years old with acute COVID-19. Sequenced: PBMCs or T cells enriched from blood (not recorded which). This chain uses TRBV7-9 with TRBJ2-1; 9 bases match TRBD2. The CDR3: CASSLVASGEIDEQFF. CDR3 coding DNA: TGTGCCAGCAGCTTAGTCGCTAGCGGGGAGATCGATGAGCAGTTCTTC. The variable domain in full, completed from reference TRBV7-9 and TRBJ2-1, reads DTGVSQNPRHKITKRGQNVTFRCDPISEHNRLYWYRQTLGQGPEFLTYFQNEAQLEKSRLLSDRFSAERPKGSFSTLEIQRTEQGDSAMYLCASSLVASGEIDEQFFGPGTRLTVL.